The present entry profiles one T cell receptor beta chain with its context. Its matching antigen is unknown. Germline CDR1 MNHNS, CDR2 SASEGT. The germline V and J ends were trimmed by 7 bases and 6 bases, with 16 bases remaining between them. CDR3 length equals 13 residues. This sample is part of a study of shared clonotypes between healthy human individuals. Overall study context: Those who served as donors were a couple of women and three men between the ages of 18 and 49.

CD45RO-negative, CCR7-selected cells formed the naive CD8 fraction, which excluded terminally differentiated effector memory CD45RA+ cells. Findings of the study overall: What rarefaction showed was incomplete sorted-subset sequencing despite large depth.

Produced via immunoSEQ multiplex PCR; TCRdb's table is partial and in-frame only. The sample includes around 1,900,000 clones, just under 95% seen only once; the top ten take more than 1.5%. The J gene is TRBJ2-7, the V gene TRBV6-1; D unclear. The TCR comes from a man between 18 and 35 years old in good health. Some clones in this sample may be carry-over from other donors' samples. The specimen was naive CD8+ T cells from PBMCs. CDR3 DNA sequence: TGTGCCAGCAACCTCCTCGAGCCGGGCGAGCAGTACTTC. Its protein product is CASNLLEPGEQYF.